These T cell receptor beta chains were read from a single sample in a study of human T cells and chemical hapten exposure. TCRdb reanalysed the RACE reads using MiXCR and keeps one entry per CDR3 protein. The table lists a few hundred thousand distinct CDR3 sequences, about 6% of them singletons. The sequences come from whole blood, collected in connection with sensitization to the hapten diphenylcyclopropenone (DPC). All receptors derive from a woman between 18 and 30 years old with alopecia areata. Some clones in this sample may be carry-over from other donors' samples. Each CDR3 is given with its conserved first and last residue. Each record gives: V gene, clone size, D gene, J gene, CDR3 protein, CDR3 DNA. A D gene is named only where the DNA matches it firmly. Rows may omit the clone size; those that give it use once, few, many or a size class.

TRBV3-1	-	-	TRBJ2-7	CASSQLREATYEQYF	TGTGCCAGCAGCCAGCTTCGTGAGGCCACCTACGAGCAGTACTTC
TRBV20-1	few	TRBD1	TRBJ1-2	CSVPQTGGNYGYTF	TGCAGTGTTCCGCAGACAGGGGGAAACTATGGCTACACCTTC
TRBV7-2	few	TRBD1	TRBJ1-5	CASSLKSDRDGNQPQHF	TGTGCCAGCAGCCTCAAAAGTGACAGGGATGGCAATCAGCCCCAGCATTTT
TRBV3-1	many	-	TRBJ1-1	CASSQQGMTEAFF	TGTGCCAGCAGCCAACAGGGTATGACTGAAGCTTTCTTT
TRBV6-1	few	-	TRBJ2-3	CASRDYRGEDNQASTDTQYF	TGTGCCAGCAGGGACTACAGGGGTGAGGATAATCAGGCTAGCACAGATACGCAGTATTTT
TRBV12-3/TRBV12-4	many	-	TRBJ1-5	CASSLMPKQPQHF	TGTGCCAGCAGTTTAATGCCAAAACAGCCCCAGCATTTT
TRBV6-2/TRBV6-3	-	-	TRBJ2-3	CASSWPGIPNSTDTQYF	TGTGCCAGCAGTTGGCCCGGGATTCCAAATAGCACAGATACGCAGTATTTT
TRBV5-6	-	-	TRBJ2-3	CASSLGDTLTDTQYF	TGTGCCAGCAGCTTGGGGGACACCCTCACAGATACGCAGTATTTT
TRBV11-2	few	-	TRBJ1-1	CASSRTPGGTEAFF	TGTGCCAGCAGCCGGACCCCAGGAGGGACTGAAGCTTTCTTT
TRBV10-3	-	TRBD2	TRBJ2-1	CAISDRVILAGDDNEQFF	TGTGCCATCAGTGACCGGGTCATACTAGCGGGGGACGACAATGAGCAGTTCTTC
TRBV24-1	few	-	TRBJ1-4	CATSDRSPNEKLFF	TGTGCCACCTCCGACAGGAGCCCTAATGAAAAACTGTTTTTT
TRBV12-3/TRBV12-4	few	TRBD1	TRBJ2-2	CASSPYPGTGGNPGELFF	TGTGCCAGCAGTCCCTACCCCGGGACAGGGGGCAATCCCGGGGAGCTGTTTTTT
TRBV2	-	-	TRBJ1-1	CASSSDGGTEAFF	TGTGCCAGCAGTTCGGACGGGGGAACTGAAGCTTTCTTT
TRBV10-3	-	-	TRBJ2-5	CAVRDMETQYF	TGTGCCGTCAGGGATATGGAGACCCAGTACTTC
TRBV12-3/TRBV12-4	few	TRBD2	TRBJ2-5	CASSLFSGGETQYF	TGTGCCAGCAGTTTATTTAGCGGGGGAGAGACCCAGTACTTC
TRBV2	many	-	TRBJ1-6	CASSEEGFGSPLHF	TGTGCCAGCAGTGAAGAGGGATTTGGTTCACCCCTCCACTTT
TRBV6-6	few	-	TRBJ1-2	CASSYQGEDGYTF	TGTGCCAGCAGTTATCAGGGAGAGGATGGCTACACCTTC
TRBV18	-	-	TRBJ1-1	CASSPPLVRGKNTEAFF	TGTGCCAGCTCACCACCGCTCGTAAGGGGGAAGAACACTGAAGCTTTCTTT
TRBV29-1	-	-	TRBJ2-3	CSVEDQARGITQYF	TGCAGCGTTGAAGATCAGGCCAGAGGGATTACGCAGTATTTT
TRBV7-3	-	TRBD2	TRBJ2-3	CASSLRARGGAPDTQYF	TGTGCCAGCAGCTTAAGGGCTCGCGGGGGGGCACCAGATACGCAGTATTTT
TRBV5-1	few	-	TRBJ1-2	CASSSGTPAGDYGYTF	TGCGCCAGCAGCTCCGGGACACCTGCCGGTGACTATGGCTACACCTTC
TRBV6-5	many	TRBD1	TRBJ2-7	CASSSGTGGATTYEQYF	TGTGCCAGCAGTTCAGGGACAGGGGGCGCCACAACCTACGAGCAGTACTTC
TRBV5-1	many	-	TRBJ2-1	CASSLFYQGRNEQFF	TGCGCCAGCAGCTTGTTCTACCAGGGGAGGAATGAGCAGTTCTTC
TRBV7-8	many	TRBD1	TRBJ1-6	CASSFGQGSSPLHF	TGTGCCAGCAGCTTCGGACAGGGATCATCACCCCTCCACTTT
TRBV12-3/TRBV12-4	-	-	TRBJ1-1	CASSFPTGIGEGGDTEAFF	TGTGCCAGCAGTTTTCCAACCGGGATAGGGGAAGGCGGTGACACTGAAGCTTTCTTT
TRBV20-1	few	-	TRBJ2-2	CSARGDTNTGELFF	TGCAGTGCTAGAGGTGACACTAACACCGGGGAGCTGTTTTTT
TRBV6-1	-	-	TRBJ1-1	CASTERARGTEAFF	TGTGCCAGCACCGAGAGGGCCCGTGGGACTGAAGCTTTCTTT
TRBV7-9	few	-	TRBJ1-1	CASSSRGSGFDNTEAFF	TGTGCCAGCAGCTCCCGGGGTAGTGGTTTCGATAACACTGAAGCTTTCTTT
TRBV24-1	many	TRBD2	TRBJ2-5	CATSDPSGGGFQETQYF	TGTGCCACCAGTGACCCGAGCGGGGGGGGCTTCCAAGAGACCCAGTACTTC
TRBV7-2	-	-	TRBJ2-3	CASSREFYTQYF	TGTGCCAGCAGCCGGGAATTTTATACGCAGTATTTT
TRBV29-1	few	-	TRBJ1-1	CSVEEQVNTEAFF	TGCAGCGTTGAAGAGCAAGTGAACACTGAAGCTTTCTTT
TRBV7-3	many	TRBD1	TRBJ1-1	CASSLTGLTEAFF	TGTGCCAGCAGCTTGACAGGGTTGACTGAAGCTTTCTTT
TRBV20-1	many	-	TRBJ1-4	CSARRPATNEKLFF	TGCAGTGCTAGAAGGCCGGCAACTAATGAAAAACTGTTTTTT
TRBV12-3/TRBV12-4	-	TRBD2	TRBJ2-5	CASSFGGGETQYF	TGTGCCAGCAGTTTCGGCGGGGGAGAGACCCAGTACTTC
TRBV6-6	-	TRBD2	TRBJ2-1	CAGTSGDPNEQFF	TGTGCCGGGACTAGCGGGGACCCCAATGAGCAGTTCTTC
TRBV7-9	many	-	TRBJ1-1	CASSLAQGFRTEAFF	TGTGCCAGCAGCTTAGCTCAGGGTTTTAGGACTGAAGCTTTCTTT
TRBV29-1	few	TRBD2	TRBJ2-7	CSVEGGSNYEQYF	TGCAGCGTTGAGGGGGGGTCAAACTACGAGCAGTACTTC
TRBV7-2	many	-	TRBJ1-3	CASSTLGGFSGNTIYF	TGTGCCAGCAGCACCCTAGGCGGGTTCTCTGGAAACACCATATATTTT
TRBV12-5	many	TRBD1	TRBJ1-2	CASGLTPDRGNYGYTF	TGTGCTAGTGGTTTGACCCCTGACAGGGGGAACTATGGCTACACCTTC
TRBV5-6	few	-	TRBJ1-6	CASSLRTNYSPLHF	TGTGCCAGCAGCTTAAGGACTAATTATTCACCCCTCCACTTT
TRBV7-9	-	-	TRBJ1-4	CASSSTDNDEKLFF	TGTGCCAGCAGCTCCACGGACAATGATGAAAAACTGTTTTTT
TRBV9	-	-	TRBJ2-1	CASSVEFRELHEQFF	TGTGCCAGCAGCGTAGAGTTCAGGGAGCTCCATGAGCAGTTCTTC
TRBV6-5	many	-	TRBJ2-7	CASSPDSTYEQYF	TGTGCCAGCAGCCCTGACAGTACCTACGAGCAGTACTTC
TRBV6-5	many	-	TRBJ2-3	CASSPPRGAGTDTQYF	TGTGCCAGCAGCCCCCCGAGGGGGGCGGGCACAGATACGCAGTATTTT
TRBV4-3	few	-	TRBJ2-1	CASSVDPGIPNNEQFF	TGCGCCAGCAGTGTCGACCCAGGGATACCTAACAATGAGCAGTTCTTC
TRBV7-2	-	TRBD1	TRBJ2-7	CASSSWDRTSDYEQYF	TGTGCCAGCAGCTCCTGGGACAGGACCTCCGACTACGAGCAGTACTTC
TRBV12-3/TRBV12-4	many	-	TRBJ1-5	CASRSSGSTNQPQHF	TGTGCCAGCAGATCCTCCGGGTCCACTAATCAGCCCCAGCATTTT
TRBV2	few	-	TRBJ1-1	CASRTVLNTEAFF	TGTGCCAGTCGGACAGTCTTAAACACTGAAGCTTTCTTT
TRBV7-9	few	-	TRBJ2-5	CASSLGRDPRETQYF	TGTGCCAGCAGCTTAGGCCGGGACCCGCGGGAGACCCAGTACTTC
TRBV20-1	many	-	TRBJ1-2	CSARQNYGYTF	TGCAGTGCTAGACAAAACTATGGCTACACCTTC
TRBV4-3	many	TRBD1	TRBJ1-2	CASSQDKGQGLYGYTF	TGCGCCAGCAGCCAAGATAAAGGACAGGGACTTTATGGCTACACCTTC
TRBV11-2	-	-	TRBJ2-1	CASSLRVDEQFF	TGTGCCAGCAGCCTACGAGTAGATGAGCAGTTCTTC
TRBV7-2	-	TRBD1	TRBJ2-3	CASSLQGAADTQYF	TGTGCCAGCAGCTTACAGGGGGCAGCAGATACGCAGTATTTT